The clone carrying this T cell receptor beta chain was counted only a few times. As yet, its antigen is unknown. Germline CDR1 SGHNT, CDR2 YYREEE (reference sequence). V was pared by 2 bases and J by 1 base, with 9 bases between. This CDR3 is built from 14 residues. Primers: 60 Vbeta forward and 13 Jbeta reverse. Original methodology: Approximately 78 million unique TCR beta chains, approximately 11 million of them shared, were counted by a later analysis. Here immunoSEQ multiplex PCR was the method, and the copy in TCRdb shows in-frame clones only, minus some. The D gene and trimming were derived from the DNA, and the V and J assignments and clone size from that table. The sample holds more than 150,000 clones, 82% seen once. This sample was taken from a study of cytomegalovirus exposure and HLA in healthy donors. At the level of the study: In an early release, HLA-typed donors contributed 77 million or so unique TCR sequences. Whole-study findings and limits: The study listed 150 to 200 cytomegalovirus-associated TCR beta chains.

This clonotype originated in a man aged 35 to 55 in good health and CMV-seronegative. The sequenced material came from PBMCs. The chain is built from TRBV5-4 and TRBJ1-1, with a tentative D call TRBD1 (6 bases). The CDR3 reads CASSLTTGNTEAFF. The CDR3 DNA sequence: TGTGCCAGCAGCTTAACGACAGGGAACACTGAAGCTTTCTTT.